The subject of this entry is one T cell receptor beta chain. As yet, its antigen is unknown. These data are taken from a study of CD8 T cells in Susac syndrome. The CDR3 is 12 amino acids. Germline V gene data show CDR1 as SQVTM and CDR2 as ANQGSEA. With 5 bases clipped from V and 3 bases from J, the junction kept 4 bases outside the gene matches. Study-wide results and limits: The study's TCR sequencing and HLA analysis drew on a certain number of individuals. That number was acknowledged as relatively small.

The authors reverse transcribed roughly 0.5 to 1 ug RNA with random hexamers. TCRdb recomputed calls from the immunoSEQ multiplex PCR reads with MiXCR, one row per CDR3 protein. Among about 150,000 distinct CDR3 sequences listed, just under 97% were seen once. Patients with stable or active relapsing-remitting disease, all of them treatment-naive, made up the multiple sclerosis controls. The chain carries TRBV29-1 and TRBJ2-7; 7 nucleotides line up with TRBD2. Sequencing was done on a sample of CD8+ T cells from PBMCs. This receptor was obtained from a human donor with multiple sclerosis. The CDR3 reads CSVLGGNYEQYF. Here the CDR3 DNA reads TGCAGCGTTCTGGGGGGGAACTACGAGCAGTACTTC.